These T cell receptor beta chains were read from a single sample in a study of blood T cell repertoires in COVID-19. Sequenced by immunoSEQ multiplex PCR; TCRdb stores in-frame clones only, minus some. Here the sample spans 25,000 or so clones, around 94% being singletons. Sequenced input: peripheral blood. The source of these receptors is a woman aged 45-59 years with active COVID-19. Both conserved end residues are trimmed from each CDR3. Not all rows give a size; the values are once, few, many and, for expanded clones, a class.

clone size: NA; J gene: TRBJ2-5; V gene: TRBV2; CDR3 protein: ASKSGLGQETQY
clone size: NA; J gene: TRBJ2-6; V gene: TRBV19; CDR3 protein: ASSSGLGSGANVLT
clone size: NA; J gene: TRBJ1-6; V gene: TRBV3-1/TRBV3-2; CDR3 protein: ASSQVGGNNSPLH
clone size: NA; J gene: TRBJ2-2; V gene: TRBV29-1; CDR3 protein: SVVRQGITGELF
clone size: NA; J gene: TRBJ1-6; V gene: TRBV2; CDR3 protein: ASSRTEDVSPLH
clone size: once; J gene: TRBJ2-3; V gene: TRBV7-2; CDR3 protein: ASSFGAGYYTDTQY
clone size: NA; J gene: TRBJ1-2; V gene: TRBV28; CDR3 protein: ASRTTGGKGNYGYT
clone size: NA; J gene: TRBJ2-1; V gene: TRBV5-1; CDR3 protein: ASRGVGQGGYNEQF
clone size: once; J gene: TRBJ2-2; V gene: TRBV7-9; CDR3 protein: ASSRRQGTGGELF
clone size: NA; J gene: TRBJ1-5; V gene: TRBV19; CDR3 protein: ASSLRQNNQPQH
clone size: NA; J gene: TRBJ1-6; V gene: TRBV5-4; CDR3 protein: ASSSGPRDNGSPLH
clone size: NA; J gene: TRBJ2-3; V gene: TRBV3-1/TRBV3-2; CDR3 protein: ASSSSGTGFPDTQY
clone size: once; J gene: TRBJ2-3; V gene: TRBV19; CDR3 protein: ATSGSITDTQY
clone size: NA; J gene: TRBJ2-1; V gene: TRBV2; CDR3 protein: AKGLAGRDEQF
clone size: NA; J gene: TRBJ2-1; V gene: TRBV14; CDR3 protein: ASRQRGSGPNNEQF
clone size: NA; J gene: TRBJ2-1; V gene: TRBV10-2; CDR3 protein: ASNHFAAGGQNEQF
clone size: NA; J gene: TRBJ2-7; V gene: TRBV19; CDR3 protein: ASSIWSSGEDEQY
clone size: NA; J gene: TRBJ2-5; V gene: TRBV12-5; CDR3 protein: ASGSGETQY
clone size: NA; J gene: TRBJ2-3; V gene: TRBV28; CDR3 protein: ASRRKRASTDTQY
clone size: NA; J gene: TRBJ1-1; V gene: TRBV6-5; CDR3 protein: ASSRPQGWSTEAF
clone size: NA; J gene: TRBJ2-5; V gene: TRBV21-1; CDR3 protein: ASSKTGVWKETQY
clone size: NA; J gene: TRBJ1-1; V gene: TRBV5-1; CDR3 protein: ASSSLGNTEAF
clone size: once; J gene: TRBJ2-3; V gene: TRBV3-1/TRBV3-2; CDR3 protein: ASTGTSGPTDTQY
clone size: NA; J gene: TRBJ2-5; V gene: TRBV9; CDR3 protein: ASSVAGGQGAQY
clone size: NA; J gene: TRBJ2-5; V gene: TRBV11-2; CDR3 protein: ASSQQGSQETQY
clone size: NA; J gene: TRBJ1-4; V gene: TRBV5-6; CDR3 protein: ASSPWDRGEEKLF
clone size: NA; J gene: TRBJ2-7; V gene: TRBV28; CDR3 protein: ASSPSGSIYEQY
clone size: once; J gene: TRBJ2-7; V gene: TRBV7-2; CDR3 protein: ASSLDARESSYEQY
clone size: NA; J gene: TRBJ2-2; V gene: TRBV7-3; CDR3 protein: ASSSPINTGELF
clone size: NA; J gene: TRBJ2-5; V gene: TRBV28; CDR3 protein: ASRPLANQETQY
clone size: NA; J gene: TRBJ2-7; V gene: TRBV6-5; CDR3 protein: ASSYAGTGGYEQY
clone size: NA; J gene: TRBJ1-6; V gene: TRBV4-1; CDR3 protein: ASSQTRGTLH
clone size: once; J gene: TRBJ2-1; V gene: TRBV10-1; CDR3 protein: ASSSGTGAYNEQF
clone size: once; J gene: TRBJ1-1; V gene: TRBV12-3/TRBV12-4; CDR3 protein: ASSLGLTEAF
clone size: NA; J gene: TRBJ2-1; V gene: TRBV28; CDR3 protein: ASTRDSLLFQF
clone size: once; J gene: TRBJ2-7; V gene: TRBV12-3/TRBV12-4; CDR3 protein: ASRGVNEQY
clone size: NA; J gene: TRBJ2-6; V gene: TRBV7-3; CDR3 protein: ASSLGQSGANVLT
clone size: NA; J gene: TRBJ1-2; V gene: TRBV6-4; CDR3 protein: ASSNRESGGYT
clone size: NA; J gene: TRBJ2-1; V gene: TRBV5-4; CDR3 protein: ASSLAGKGVNEQF
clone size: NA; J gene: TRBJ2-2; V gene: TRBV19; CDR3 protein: ASTRTSGSFIGELF
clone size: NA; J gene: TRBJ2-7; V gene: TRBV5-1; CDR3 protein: ASSLDPGQGFEQY
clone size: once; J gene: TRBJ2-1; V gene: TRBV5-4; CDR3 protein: ASSEGLADYNEQF
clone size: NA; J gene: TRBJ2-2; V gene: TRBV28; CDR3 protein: ASRQSTGELF
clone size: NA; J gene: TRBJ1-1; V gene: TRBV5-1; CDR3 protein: ASTEGSNTEAF
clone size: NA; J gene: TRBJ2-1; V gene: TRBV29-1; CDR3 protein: SVAQTGPYNEQF
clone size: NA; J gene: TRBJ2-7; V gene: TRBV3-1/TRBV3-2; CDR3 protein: ASSQPGDYEQY
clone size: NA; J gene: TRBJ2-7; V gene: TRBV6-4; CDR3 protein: ASSLSGSNDEQY
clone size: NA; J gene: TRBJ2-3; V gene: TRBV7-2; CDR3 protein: ASSQVGGFITDTQY
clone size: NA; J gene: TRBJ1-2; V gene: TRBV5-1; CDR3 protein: ASSNRDTGGYT
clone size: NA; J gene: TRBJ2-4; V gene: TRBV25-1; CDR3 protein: ASSEPGGASHIQY
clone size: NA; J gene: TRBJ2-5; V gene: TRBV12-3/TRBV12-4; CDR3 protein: ASTEQEGETQY
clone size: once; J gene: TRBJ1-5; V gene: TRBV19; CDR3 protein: ASSSSGTGKREPQH
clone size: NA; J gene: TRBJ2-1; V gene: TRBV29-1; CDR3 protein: SVEAVRYNEQF
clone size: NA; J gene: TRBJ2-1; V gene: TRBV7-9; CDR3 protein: ASSLGIGQGADEQF
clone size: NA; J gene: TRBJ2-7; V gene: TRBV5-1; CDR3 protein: ASRWGTNYEQY
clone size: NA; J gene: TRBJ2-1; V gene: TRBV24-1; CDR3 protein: ATSDPSGEGF
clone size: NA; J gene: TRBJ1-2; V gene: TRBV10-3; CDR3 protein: AITGGTGKNYGYT